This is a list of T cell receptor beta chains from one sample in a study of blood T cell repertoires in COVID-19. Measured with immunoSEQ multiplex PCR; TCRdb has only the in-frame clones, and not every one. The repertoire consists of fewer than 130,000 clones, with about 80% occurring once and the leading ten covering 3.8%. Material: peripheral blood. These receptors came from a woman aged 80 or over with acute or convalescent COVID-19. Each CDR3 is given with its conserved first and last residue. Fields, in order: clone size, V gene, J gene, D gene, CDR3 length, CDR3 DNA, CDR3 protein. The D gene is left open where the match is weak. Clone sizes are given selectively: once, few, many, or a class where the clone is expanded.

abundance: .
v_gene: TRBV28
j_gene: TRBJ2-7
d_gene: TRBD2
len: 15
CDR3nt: TGTGCCAGCAGGTCGAGTGGTGCGGGAGCGTACGAGCAGTACTTC
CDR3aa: CASRSSGAGAYEQYF

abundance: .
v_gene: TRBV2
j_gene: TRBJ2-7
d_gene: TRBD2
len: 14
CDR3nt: TGTGCCAGCAGTGAAGGCGGGAGCGGCTACGAGCAGTACTTC
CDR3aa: CASSEGGSGYEQYF

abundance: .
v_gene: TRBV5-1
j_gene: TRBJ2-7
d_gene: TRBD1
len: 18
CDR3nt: TGCGCCAGCAGCTTGACTGAACGAACAGGGGCAATCATCTACGAGCAGTACTTC
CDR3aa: CASSLTERTGAIIYEQYF

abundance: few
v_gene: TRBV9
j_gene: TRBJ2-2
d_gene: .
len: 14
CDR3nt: TGTGCCAGCAGCCCTAGGGACTTCTTCGGGGAGCTGTTTTTT
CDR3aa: CASSPRDFFGELFF

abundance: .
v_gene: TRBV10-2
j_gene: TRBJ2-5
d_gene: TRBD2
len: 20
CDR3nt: TGCGCCAGCAGTGAGGCCCCCCCGTCCTCGTACGCGACTAGCAAGGAGACCCAGTACTTC
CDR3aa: CASSEAPPSSYATSKETQYF

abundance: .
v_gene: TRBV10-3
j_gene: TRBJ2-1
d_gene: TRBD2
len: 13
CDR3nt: TGTGCCATCCGATTAGCGGGAGCGGACGAGCAGTTCTTC
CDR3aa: CAIRLAGADEQFF

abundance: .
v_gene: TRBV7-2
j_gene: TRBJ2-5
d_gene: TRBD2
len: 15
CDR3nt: TGTGCCAGCAGCTCATCTAGCGGGGGGGAAGAGACCCAGTACTTC
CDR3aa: CASSSSSGGEETQYF

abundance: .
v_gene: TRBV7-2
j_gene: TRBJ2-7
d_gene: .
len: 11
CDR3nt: TGTGCCAGCAGCGCCACTTACGAGCAGTACTTC
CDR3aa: CASSATYEQYF

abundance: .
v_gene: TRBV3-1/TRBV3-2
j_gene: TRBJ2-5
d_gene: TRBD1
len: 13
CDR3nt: TGTGCCAGCAGCCAAGATGAGGGGGCACCCCAGTACTTC
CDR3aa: CASSQDEGAPQYF

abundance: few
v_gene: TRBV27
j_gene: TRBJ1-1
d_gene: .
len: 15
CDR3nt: TGTGCCAGCAGTTTCTCAACAGGGTCGGGCACTGAAGCTTTCTTT
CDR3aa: CASSFSTGSGTEAFF

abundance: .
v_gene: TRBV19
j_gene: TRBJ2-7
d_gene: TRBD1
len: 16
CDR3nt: TGTGCCAGTAGTGGCCCGGGACAGGGAAGGTCCTACGAGCAGTACTTC
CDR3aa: CASSGPGQGRSYEQYF

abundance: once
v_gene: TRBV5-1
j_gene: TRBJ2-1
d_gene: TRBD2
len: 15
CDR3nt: TGCGCCAGCAGCTCCGCGGGGGGGCTCTACAATGAGCAGTTCTTC
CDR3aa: CASSSAGGLYNEQFF

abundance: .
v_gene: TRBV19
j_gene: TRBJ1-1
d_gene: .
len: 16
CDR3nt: TGTGCCAGTAGTATGGGAGTGACAGGCCTAGGCACTGAAGCTTTCTTT
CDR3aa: CASSMGVTGLGTEAFF

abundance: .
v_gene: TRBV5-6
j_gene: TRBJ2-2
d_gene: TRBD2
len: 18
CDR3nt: TGTGCCAGCAGCCCAATAACCGGGACTAGCGGTTACACCGGGGAGCTGTTTTTT
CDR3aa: CASSPITGTSGYTGELFF

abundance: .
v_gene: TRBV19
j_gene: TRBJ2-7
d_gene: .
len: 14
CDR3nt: TGTGCCAGTAGTATCCCCTCCGAGCGGGACGAGCAGTACTTC
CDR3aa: CASSIPSERDEQYF

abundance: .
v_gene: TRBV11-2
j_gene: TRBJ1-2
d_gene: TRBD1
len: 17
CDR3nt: TGTGCCAGCAGTTCCGCCGGGACAGGGGGTACTGCCTATGGCTACACCTTC
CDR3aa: CASSSAGTGGTAYGYTF

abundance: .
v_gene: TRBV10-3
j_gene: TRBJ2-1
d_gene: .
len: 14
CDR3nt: TGTGCCATCAGTGGGCAGGGAAGTAGCAATGAGCAGTTCTTC
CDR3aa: CAISGQGSSNEQFF

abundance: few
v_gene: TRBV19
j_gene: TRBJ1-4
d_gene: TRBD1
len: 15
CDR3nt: TGTGCCAGTAGTGCAACAGGGGCGAGGAATGAAAAACTGTTTTTT
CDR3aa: CASSATGARNEKLFF

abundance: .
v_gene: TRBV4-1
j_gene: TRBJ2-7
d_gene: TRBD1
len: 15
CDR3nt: TGCGCCAGCAGCCAATGGGGGGGACAGGGCTACGAGCAGTACTTC
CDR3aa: CASSQWGGQGYEQYF

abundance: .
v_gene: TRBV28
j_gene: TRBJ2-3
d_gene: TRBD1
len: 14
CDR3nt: TGTGCCAGCAGTCCAAACAGGGGGATGGATACGCAGTATTTT
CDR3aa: CASSPNRGMDTQYF

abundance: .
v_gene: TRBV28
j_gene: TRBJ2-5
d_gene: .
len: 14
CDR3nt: TGTGCCAGCAGCCTGACTACTTACCAAGAGACCCAGTACTTC
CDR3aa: CASSLTTYQETQYF

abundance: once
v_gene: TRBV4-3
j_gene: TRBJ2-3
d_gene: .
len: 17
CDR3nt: TGCGCCAGCAGCCAAGATCCATATGGTACATCCACAGATACGCAGTATTTT
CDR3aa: CASSQDPYGTSTDTQYF

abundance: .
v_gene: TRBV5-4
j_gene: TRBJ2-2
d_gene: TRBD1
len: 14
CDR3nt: TGTGCCAGCAGCTTACAGGGGTGGACCGGGGAGCTGTTTTTT
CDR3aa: CASSLQGWTGELFF

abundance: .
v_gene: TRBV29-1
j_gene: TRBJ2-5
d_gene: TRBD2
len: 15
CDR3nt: TGCAGCGTTGAAAAGCGGGGGGGAATCCAAGAGACCCAGTACTTC
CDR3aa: CSVEKRGGIQETQYF

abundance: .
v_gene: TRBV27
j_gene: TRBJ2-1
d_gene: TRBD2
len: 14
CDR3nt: TGTGCCAGCAGTTTAAGGCGGGAGAACCATGAGCAGTTCTTC
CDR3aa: CASSLRRENHEQFF

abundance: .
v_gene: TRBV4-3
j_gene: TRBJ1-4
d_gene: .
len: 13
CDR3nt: TGCGCCAGCAGCCAAGTTAGGGGAGGAAAACTGTTTTTT
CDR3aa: CASSQVRGGKLFF

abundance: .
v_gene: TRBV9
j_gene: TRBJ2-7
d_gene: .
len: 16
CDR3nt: TGTGCCAGCAGCGTAGGTGTGTCGGGGGGCGTAACCGAGCAGTACTTC
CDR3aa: CASSVGVSGGVTEQYF

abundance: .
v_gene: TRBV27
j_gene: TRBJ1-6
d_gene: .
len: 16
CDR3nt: TGTGCCAGCAGCCCTAATCCGGGACTGCCAAATTCACCCCTCCACTTT
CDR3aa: CASSPNPGLPNSPLHF

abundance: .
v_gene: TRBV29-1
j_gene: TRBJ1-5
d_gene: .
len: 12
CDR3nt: TGCAGCGTTGGGGGAGGCAATCAGCCCCAGCATTTT
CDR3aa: CSVGGGNQPQHF

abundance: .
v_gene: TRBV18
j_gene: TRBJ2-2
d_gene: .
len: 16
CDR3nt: TGTGCCAGCTCACCAGTCTTAATAGCGGACACCGGGGAGCTGTTTTTT
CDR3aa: CASSPVLIADTGELFF

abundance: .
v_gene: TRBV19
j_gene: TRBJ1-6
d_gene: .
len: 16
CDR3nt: TGTGCCAGTAGTTCAGGAGGACGGAGCTATAATTCACCCCTCCACTTT
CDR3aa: CASSSGGRSYNSPLHF

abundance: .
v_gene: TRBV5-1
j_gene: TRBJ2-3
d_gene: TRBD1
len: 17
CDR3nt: TGCGCCAGCAGCGCGGAGAACAGGGGGCGAAGCACAGATACGCAGTATTTT
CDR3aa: CASSAENRGRSTDTQYF

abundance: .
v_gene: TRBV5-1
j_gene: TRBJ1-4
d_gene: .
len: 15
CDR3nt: TGCGCCAGCAGCTTATCATCAGGGATGAACGAAAAACTGTTTTTT
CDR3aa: CASSLSSGMNEKLFF

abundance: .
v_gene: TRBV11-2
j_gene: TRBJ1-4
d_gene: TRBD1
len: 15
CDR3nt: TGTGCCAGCAGCCCTCGACAGGGGGGGAACGAAAAACTGTTTTTT
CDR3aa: CASSPRQGGNEKLFF

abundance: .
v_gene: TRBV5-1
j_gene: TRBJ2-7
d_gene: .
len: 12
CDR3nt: TGCGCCAGCAGCTTGGATCGGTACGAGCAGTACTTC
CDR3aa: CASSLDRYEQYF

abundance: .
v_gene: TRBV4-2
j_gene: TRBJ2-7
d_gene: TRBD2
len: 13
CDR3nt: TGTGCCAGCAGCCAAGGGACCGGGAGGGAGCAGTACTTC
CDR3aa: CASSQGTGREQYF

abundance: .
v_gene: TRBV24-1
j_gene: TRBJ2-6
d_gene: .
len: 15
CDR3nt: TGTGCCACCAGCTCCGGTGACTCTGGGGCCAACGTCCTGACTTTC
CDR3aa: CATSSGDSGANVLTF

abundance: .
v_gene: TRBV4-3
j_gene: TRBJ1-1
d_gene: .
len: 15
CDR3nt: TGCGCCAGCAGCCAAGTCGACTTCGGCGGAACTGAAGCTTTCTTT
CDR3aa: CASSQVDFGGTEAFF

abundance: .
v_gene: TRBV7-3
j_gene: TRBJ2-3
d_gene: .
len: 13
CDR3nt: TGTGCCAGCAGCTTCGATAGTTCAGATACGCAGTATTTT
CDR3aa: CASSFDSSDTQYF

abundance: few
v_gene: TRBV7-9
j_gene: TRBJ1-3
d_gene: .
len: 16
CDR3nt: TGTGCCAGCAGCCATCCGAGAGAGAGCTCTGGAAACACCATATATTTT
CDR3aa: CASSHPRESSGNTIYF

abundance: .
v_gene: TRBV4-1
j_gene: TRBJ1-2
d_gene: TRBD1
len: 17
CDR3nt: TGCGCCAGCAGCCAGGCCGGGACAGGGGGCCAGATATATGGCTACACCTTC
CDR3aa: CASSQAGTGGQIYGYTF

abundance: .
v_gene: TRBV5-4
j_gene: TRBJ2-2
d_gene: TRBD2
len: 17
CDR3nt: TGTGCCAGCTCCCCGGGGCCGGGAGGGACGAACACCGGGGAGCTGTTTTTT
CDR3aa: CASSPGPGGTNTGELFF

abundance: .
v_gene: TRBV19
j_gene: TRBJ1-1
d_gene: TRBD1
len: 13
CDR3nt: TGTGCCAGTAGCGGACAGGGCCACACTGAAGCTTTCTTT
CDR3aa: CASSGQGHTEAFF

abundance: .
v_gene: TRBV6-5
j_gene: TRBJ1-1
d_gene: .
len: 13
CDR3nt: TGTGCCAGCAGTTACTCGGGTCGGGGTGAAGCTTTCTTT
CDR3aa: CASSYSGRGEAFF

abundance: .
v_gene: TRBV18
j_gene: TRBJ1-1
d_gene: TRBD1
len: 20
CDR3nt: TGTGCCAGCTCACCTACCTTCCTTGGACAGGGGTTTGGGGAGAACACTGAAGCTTTCTTT
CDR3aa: CASSPTFLGQGFGENTEAFF

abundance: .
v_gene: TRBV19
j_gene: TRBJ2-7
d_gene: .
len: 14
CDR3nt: TGTGCCAGTAGTAACAGCCATAACTCCTACGAGCAGTACTTC
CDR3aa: CASSNSHNSYEQYF

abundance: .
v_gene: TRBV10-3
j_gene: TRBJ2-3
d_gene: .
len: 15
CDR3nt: TGTGCCATCACCCTAAGCGGGCAACTCACAGATACGCAGTATTTT
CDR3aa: CAITLSGQLTDTQYF

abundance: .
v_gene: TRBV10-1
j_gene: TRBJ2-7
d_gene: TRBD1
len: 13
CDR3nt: TGCGCCAGCAGCTTAGGACAGGGGGGCGAGCAGTACTTC
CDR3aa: CASSLGQGGEQYF

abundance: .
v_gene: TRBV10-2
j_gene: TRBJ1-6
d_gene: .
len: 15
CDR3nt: TGCGCCAGCAGTGAGTCCGTCGGGGGAAGATCACCCCTCCACTTT
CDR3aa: CASSESVGGRSPLHF

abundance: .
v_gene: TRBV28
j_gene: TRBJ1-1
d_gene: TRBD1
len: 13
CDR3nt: TGTGCCAGCAATACAGGGGCACGCACTGAAGCTTTCTTT
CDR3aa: CASNTGARTEAFF

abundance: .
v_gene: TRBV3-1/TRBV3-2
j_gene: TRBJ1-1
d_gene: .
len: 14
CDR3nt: TGTGCCAGCAGCCAAGAGGGGGCGGACACTGAAGCTTTCTTT
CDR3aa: CASSQEGADTEAFF

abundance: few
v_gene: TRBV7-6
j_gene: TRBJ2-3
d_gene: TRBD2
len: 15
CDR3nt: TGTGCCAGCAGCCCCAGCGGGACTAGCACAGATACGCAGTATTTT
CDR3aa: CASSPSGTSTDTQYF